This note documents a single T cell receptor beta chain sequence. Its cognate antigen is unknown. PCR was performed using 60 Vbeta and 13 Jbeta primers. Authors' analysis steps: As a later analysis found, there were 70 million to 100 million unique TCR beta chains, of which roughly 11 million were shared. Repertoires were generated with immunoSEQ multiplex PCR, while TCRdb's copy carries only in-frame clones and drops some. The V and J calls and clone size come from that table; D and trimming were worked out from the DNA. The sample shows 130,000 to 150,000 clones, around 79% of them seen only once. This sample is part of a study of cytomegalovirus exposure and HLA in healthy donors. Whole-study findings and limits: The dataset shows that most TCR sequences were rare, while some public TCRs occurred in many donors. Published work reported that the classifier diagnosed cytomegalovirus status with high specificity and sensitivity. In a later analysis, HLA-associated beta chains showed higher expansion and lower generation probabilities than comparable chains.

Losses at the gene ends were 2 bases for V and 4 bases for J; bases not matched to a gene: 10. Germline loops: CDR1 SGDLS, CDR2 YYNGEE. This CDR3 spans 16 amino acids. The J gene is TRBJ2-3, the V gene TRBV9; 7 positions agree with TRBD1. The clonotype was recovered from a male donor in good health and CMV-seronegative. The sequenced sample consisted of PBMCs. The CDR3, as DNA: TGTGCCAGCAGCGTCGGAGCACAGGGGAGCTCAGATACGCAGTATTTT. Translated, it gives CASSVGAQGSSDTQYF.